The clone carrying this T cell receptor beta chain was detected only a few times. The antigen is undetermined. The data belong to a study of cytomegalovirus exposure and HLA in healthy donors. As for the study in general: It was reported in a later analysis that the same platform had been used for the 90 to 150 validation repertoires as for the 550 to 750 first-cohort repertoires. Broader study findings: The study found most TCR sequences rare, yet found some public TCRs in many donors. The study put some 150 TCR beta chains on its list as cytomegalovirus-associated.

This CDR3 contains 16 residues. Trimming took off 2 bases at V and 6 bases at J, with 14 bases between the two ends. Germline CDR1 is LGHNA and CDR2 is YNFKEQ. Sequencing used immunoSEQ multiplex PCR; TCRdb keeps in-frame clones, though not all of them. This table has under 80,000 clones, roughly 90% appearing once. This TCR derives from a woman in her late teens or twenties in good health and CMV-seronegative. The sequencing input was PBMCs. The chain links TRBV4-2 to TRBJ1-6, with a tentative D call TRBD1 (6 bases). The CDR3: CASSQSYRAGNSPLHF. The CDR3 DNA is TGTGCCAGCAGCCAATCCTACAGGGCTGGTAATTCACCCCTCCACTTT.